This paragraph reports one TCR beta chain. Source study methods: Estimation of nucleated cell counts relied on the amplification of reference gene primers. Assay: immunoSEQ multiplex PCR; the TCRdb copy retains only in-frame clones and omits some. That table supplies the V and J calls and clone size; D and trimming were determined from the DNA. The sample consists of 150,000 to 200,000 clones, 80% of them appearing once. This sample is part of a study of blood T cell repertoires in COVID-19. As for the study in general: Sites in the United States, Italy and Spain provided acute and convalescent COVID-19 samples. In each case, the material was cDNA or gDNA derived from T cells, B-cell-depleted T cells, or PBMCs.

Germline V gene sequence: CDR1 SGHNT, CDR2 YYREEE (reference sequence). The ends lost 0 bases at V and 1 base at J; junction bases unmatched: 3. The CDR3 sequence is 16 residues long. The receptor comes from a man in his sixties with acute or convalescent COVID-19. The sample taken for sequencing was peripheral blood. The J gene is TRBJ2-1, the V gene TRBV5-4; the match to TRBD2 covers 8 bases. The CDR3 coding sequence is TGTGCCAGCAGCTTGGGGCGGGGGGATTCCTACAATGAGCAGTTCTTC. The encoded protein is CASSLGRGDSYNEQFF. Filled out from reference TRBV5-4 and TRBJ2-1, the complete variable domain reads ETGVTQSPTHLIKTRGQQVTLRCSSQSGHNTVSWYQQALGQGPQFIFQYYREEENGRGNFPPRFSGLQFPNYSSELNVNALELDDSALYLCASSLGRGDSYNEQFFGPGTRLTVL.